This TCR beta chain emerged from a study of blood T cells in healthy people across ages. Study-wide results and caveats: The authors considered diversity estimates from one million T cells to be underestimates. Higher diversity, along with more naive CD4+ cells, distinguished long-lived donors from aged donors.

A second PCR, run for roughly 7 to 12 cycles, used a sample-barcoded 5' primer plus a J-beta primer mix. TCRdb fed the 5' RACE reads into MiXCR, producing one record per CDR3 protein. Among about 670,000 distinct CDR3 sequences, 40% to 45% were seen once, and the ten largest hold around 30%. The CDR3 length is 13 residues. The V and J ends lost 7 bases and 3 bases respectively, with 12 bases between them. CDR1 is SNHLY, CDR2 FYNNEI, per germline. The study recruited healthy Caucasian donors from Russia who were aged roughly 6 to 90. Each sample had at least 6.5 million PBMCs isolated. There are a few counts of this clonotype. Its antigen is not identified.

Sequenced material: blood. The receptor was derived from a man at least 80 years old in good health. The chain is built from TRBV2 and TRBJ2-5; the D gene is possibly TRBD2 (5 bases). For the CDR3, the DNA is TGTGCCAGCATCCGACTACCTGAAGAGACCCAGTACTTC. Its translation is CASIRLPEETQYF.